The rows below give T cell receptor beta chains drawn from one sample of a study of blood T cell repertoires in COVID-19. TCRdb's table, derived via immunoSEQ multiplex PCR, lists solely in-frame clones and lacks some. The repertoire holds under 150,000 clones, with about nine tenths as singletons. The material sequenced was peripheral blood. The origin of the receptors is a man aged 50-59 years with active or convalescent COVID-19. CDR3s include the opening cysteine and the closing phenylalanine or tryptophan. D genes are given only for firm matches. Size values are once, few and many counts, or a class for expanded clones, and some rows have none.

J | size | D | V | CDR3 | DNA
TRBJ2-3 | - | TRBD1 | TRBV7-2 | CASSFTGGRADTQYF | TGTGCCAGCAGCTTTACAGGGGGCCGTGCAGATACGCAGTATTTT
TRBJ2-3 | - | TRBD1 | TRBV7-9 | CASSLGDSPTDTQYF | TGTGCCAGCAGCTTAGGGGACAGTCCCACAGATACGCAGTATTTT
TRBJ2-1 | - | TRBD1 | TRBV24-1 | CATSDLHIGNGTGGRNEQFF | TGTGCCACCAGTGATTTGCATATAGGCAATGGGACAGGGGGCAGGAATGAGCAGTTCTTC
TRBJ1-1 | - | - | TRBV10-3 | CAISESSYRETFF | TGTGCCATCAGTGAGTCATCTTACAGGGAGACTTTCTTT
TRBJ1-5 | - | TRBD1 | TRBV28 | CATRQGGNQPQHF | TGTGCCACCAGACAGGGGGGGAATCAGCCCCAGCATTTT
TRBJ2-7 | - | TRBD1 | TRBV7-9 | CASSSTGYTYEQYF | TGTGCCAGCAGCTCGACAGGGTACACCTACGAGCAGTACTTC
TRBJ2-5 | - | TRBD1 | TRBV11-2 | CASSLGDRARETQYF | TGTGCCAGCAGCTTAGGCGACAGGGCTCGGGAGACCCAGTACTTC
TRBJ2-7 | - | - | TRBV4-2 | CASSQDPQNEQYF | TGTGCCAGCAGCCAAGACCCCCAGAACGAGCAGTACTTC
TRBJ1-1 | - | - | TRBV5-1 | CASSLGTNTEAFF | TGCGCCAGCAGCCTAGGCACGAACACTGAAGCTTTCTTT
TRBJ2-6 | - | TRBD2 | TRBV13 | CASSLGLASGANVLTF | TGTGCCAGCAGCTTGGGACTAGCCTCTGGGGCCAACGTCCTGACTTTC
TRBJ2-2 | few | - | TRBV5-1 | CASSLGSPGELFF | TGCGCCAGCAGCTTGGGTAGCCCCGGGGAGCTGTTTTTT
TRBJ2-5 | - | - | TRBV24-1 | CATSEEPGPKYF | TGTGCCACCAGTGAGGAACCGGGTCCGAAGTACTTC